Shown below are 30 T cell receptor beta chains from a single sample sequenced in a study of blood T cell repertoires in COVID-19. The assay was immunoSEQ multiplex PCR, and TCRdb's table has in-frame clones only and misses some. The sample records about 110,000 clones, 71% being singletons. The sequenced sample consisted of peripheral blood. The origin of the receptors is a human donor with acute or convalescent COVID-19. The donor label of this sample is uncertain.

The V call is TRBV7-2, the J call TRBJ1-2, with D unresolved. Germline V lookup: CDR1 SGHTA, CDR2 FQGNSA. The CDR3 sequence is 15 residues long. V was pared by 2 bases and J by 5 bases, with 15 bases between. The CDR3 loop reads CASSLIGGFRYGYTF. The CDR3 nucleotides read TGTGCCAGCAGCTTAATCGGAGGGTTTAGGTATGGCTACACCTTC.

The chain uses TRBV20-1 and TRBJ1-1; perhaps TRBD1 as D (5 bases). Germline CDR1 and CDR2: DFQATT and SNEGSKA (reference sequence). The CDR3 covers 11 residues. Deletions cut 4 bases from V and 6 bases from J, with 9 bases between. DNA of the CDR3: TGCAGTGCTACCCGACAGTCTGAAGCTTTCTTT. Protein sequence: CSATRQSEAFF.

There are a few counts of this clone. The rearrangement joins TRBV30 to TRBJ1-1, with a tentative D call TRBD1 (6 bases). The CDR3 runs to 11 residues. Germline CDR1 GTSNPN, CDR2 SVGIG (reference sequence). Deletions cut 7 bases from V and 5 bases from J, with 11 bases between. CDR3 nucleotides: TGTGCCTCAGGGGAGGGGACTGAAGCTTTCTTT. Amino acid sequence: CASGEGTEAFF. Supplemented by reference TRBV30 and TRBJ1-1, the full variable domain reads SQTIHQWPATLVQPVGSPLSLECTVEGTSNPNLYWYRQAAGRGLQLLFYSVGIGQISSEVPQNLSASRPQDRQFILSSKKLLLSDSGFYLCASGEGTEAFFGQGTRLTVV.

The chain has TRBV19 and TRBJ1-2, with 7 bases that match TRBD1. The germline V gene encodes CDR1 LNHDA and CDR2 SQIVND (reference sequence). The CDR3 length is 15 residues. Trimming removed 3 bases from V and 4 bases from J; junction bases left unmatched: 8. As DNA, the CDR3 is TGTGCCAGTAGTATCCATAAAACAGGGGCCTATGGCTACACCTTC. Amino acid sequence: CASSIHKTGAYGYTF.

CDR3 loop: CASSEERGQGYGYTF. CDR3 DNA: TGTGCCAGCAGTGAAGAGAGGGGACAGGGCTATGGCTACACCTTC. The chain carries TRBV6-1 and TRBJ1-2; TRBD1 agrees at 9 bases. V gave up 1 base and J gave up 4 bases; unmatched junction bases: 4. The CDR3 runs to 15 residues. In germline, CDR1 is MNHNS, CDR2 SASEGT.

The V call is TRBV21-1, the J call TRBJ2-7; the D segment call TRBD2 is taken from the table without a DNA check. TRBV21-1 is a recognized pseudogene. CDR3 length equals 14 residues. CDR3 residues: CASSKLEGTYEQYF. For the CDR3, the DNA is TGTGCCAGCAGCAAATTGGAGGGGACCTACGAGCAGTACTTC.

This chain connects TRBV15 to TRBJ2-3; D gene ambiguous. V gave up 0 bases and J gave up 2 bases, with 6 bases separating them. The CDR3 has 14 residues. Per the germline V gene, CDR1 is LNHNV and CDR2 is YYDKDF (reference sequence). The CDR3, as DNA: TGTGCCACCAGCAGAGATCCGGTCACAGATACGCAGTATTTT. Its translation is CATSRDPVTDTQYF.

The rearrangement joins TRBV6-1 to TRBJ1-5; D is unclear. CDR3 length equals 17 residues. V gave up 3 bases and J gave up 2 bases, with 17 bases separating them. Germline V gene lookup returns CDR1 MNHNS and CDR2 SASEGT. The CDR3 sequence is CASSEGGTTRGNQPQHF. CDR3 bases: TGTGCCAGCAGTGAGGGTGGCACCACTCGGGGCAATCAGCCCCAGCATTTT.

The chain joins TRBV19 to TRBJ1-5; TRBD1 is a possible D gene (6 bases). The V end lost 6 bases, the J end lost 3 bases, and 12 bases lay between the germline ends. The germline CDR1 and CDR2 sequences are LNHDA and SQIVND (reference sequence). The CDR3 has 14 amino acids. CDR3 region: CASRVRTANQPQHF. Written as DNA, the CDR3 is TGTGCCAGTAGGGTTCGGACAGCCAATCAGCCCCAGCATTTT.

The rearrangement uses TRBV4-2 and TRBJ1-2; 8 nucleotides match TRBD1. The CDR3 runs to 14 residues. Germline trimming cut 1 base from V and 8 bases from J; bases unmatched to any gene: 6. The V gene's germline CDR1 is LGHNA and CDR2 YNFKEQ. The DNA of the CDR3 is TGTGCCAGCAGCCAAGTGGGACAGGAGAAGGGCTACACCTTC. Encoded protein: CASSQVGQEKGYTF.

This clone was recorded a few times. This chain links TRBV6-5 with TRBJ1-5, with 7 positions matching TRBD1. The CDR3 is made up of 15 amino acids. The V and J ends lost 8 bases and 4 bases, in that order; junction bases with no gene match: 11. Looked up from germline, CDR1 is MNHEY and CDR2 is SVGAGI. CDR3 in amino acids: CASGWTGYVNQPQHF. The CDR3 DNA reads TGTGCCAGCGGCTGGACAGGCTACGTAAATCAGCCCCAGCATTTT.

The CDR3 loop is CASAGQGTRIYSNQPQHF. The CDR3 DNA reads as TGTGCCAGTGCCGGACAGGGGACGCGAATATATAGCAATCAGCCCCAGCATTTT. V gene TRBV19 combines with J gene TRBJ1-5; 9 bases match TRBD1. Trimming took 8 bases from V and 0 from J; bases not matched to a gene: 14. This CDR3 is built from 18 residues. The germline V gene has CDR1 LNHDA and CDR2 SQIVND (reference sequence).

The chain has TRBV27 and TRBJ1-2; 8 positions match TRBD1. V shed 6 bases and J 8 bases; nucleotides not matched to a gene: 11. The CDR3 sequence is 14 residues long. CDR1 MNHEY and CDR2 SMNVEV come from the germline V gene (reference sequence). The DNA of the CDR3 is TGTGCCAGCAGCTCTGCGACAGGGGTGAAAGGCTACACCTTC. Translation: CASSSATGVKGYTF.

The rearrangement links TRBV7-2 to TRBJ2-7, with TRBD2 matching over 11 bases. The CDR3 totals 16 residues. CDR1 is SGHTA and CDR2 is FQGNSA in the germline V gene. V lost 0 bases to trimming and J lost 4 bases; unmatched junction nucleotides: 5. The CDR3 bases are TGTGCCAGCAGCTTAGCCCTAGCGGGGGGCAATTACGAGCAGTACTTC. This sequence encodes CASSLALAGGNYEQYF.

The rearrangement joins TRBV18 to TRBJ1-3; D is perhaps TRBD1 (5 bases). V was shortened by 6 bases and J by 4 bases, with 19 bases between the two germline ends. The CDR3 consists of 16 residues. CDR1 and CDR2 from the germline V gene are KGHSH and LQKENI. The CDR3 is CASSVRTGGAGNTIYF. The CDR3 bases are TGTGCCAGCTCCGTGCGTACCGGGGGAGCCGGAAACACCATATATTTT. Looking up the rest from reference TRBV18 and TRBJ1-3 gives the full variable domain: NAGVMQNPRHLVRRRGQEARLRCSPMKGHSHVYWYRQLPEEGLKFMVYLQKENIIDESGMPKERFSAEFPKEGPSILRIQQVVRGDSAAYFCASSVRTGGAGNTIYFGEGSWLTVV.

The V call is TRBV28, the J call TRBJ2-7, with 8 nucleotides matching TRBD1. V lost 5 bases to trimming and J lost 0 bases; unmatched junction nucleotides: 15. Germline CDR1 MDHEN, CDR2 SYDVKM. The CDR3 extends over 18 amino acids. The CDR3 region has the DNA TGTGCCAGCAGTCACCGGGACAGGAGACCGTCGAGCTCCTACGAGCAGTACTTC. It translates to CASSHRDRRPSSSYEQYF.

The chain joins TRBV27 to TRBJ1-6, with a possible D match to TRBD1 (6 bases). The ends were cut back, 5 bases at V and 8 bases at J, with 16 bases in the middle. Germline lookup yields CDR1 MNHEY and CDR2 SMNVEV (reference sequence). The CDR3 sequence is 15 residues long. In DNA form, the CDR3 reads TGTGCCAGCAGTCAAGGGGGGGGAACGTATTCACCCCTCCACTTT. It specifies CASSQGGGTYSPLHF.

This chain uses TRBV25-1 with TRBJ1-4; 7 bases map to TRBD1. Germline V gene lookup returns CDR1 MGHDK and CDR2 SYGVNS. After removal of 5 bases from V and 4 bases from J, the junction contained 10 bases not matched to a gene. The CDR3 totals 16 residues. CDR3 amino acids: CASSSSDRVRNEKLFF. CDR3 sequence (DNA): TGTGCCAGCAGTAGTTCCGACAGGGTTCGTAATGAAAAACTGTTTTTT.

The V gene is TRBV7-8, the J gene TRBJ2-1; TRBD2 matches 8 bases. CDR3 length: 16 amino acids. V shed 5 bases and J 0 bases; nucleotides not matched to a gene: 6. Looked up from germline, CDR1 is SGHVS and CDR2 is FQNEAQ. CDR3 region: CASSPAGTSSYNEQFF. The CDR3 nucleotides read TGTGCCAGCAGCCCAGCCGGGACTAGCTCCTACAATGAGCAGTTCTTC.

CDR3: CASSMGQSSGNTIYF. The CDR3 bases are TGCGCCAGCAGTATGGGACAGTCCTCTGGAAACACCATATATTTT. The chain couples TRBV5-1 to TRBJ1-3; 7 positions agree with TRBD1. Germline CDR1 is SGHRS and CDR2 is YFSETQ. Trimming at V came to 5 bases and at J to 0 bases, leaving 5 bases not matched to a gene. This CDR3 region has 15 residues.

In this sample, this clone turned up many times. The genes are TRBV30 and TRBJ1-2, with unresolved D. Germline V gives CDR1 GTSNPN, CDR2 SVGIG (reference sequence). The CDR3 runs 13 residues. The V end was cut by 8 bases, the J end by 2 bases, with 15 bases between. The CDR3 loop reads CAVRERRNYGYTF. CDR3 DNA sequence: TGTGCCGTTCGAGAGCGAAGAAACTATGGCTACACCTTC.

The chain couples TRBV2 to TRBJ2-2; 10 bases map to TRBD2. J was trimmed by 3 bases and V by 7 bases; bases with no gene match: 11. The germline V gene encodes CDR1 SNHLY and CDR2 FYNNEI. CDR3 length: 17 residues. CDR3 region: CASTRGSGGPHTGELFF. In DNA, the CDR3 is TGTGCCAGCACTCGGGGTAGCGGGGGGCCTCACACCGGGGAGCTGTTTTTT.

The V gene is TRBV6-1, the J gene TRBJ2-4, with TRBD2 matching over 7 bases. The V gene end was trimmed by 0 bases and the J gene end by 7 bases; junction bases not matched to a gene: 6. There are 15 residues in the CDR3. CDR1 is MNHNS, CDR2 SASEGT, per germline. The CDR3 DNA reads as TGTGCCAGCAGTGAAGCGCGAAGCGGGGCGAACATTCAGTACTTC. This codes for CASSEARSGANIQYF.

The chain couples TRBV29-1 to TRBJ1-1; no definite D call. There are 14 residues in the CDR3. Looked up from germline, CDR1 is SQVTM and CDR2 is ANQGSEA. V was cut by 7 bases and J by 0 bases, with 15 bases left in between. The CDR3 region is CSAALAGLNTEAFF. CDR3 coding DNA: TGCAGCGCCGCTTTAGCCGGGTTGAACACTGAAGCTTTCTTT.

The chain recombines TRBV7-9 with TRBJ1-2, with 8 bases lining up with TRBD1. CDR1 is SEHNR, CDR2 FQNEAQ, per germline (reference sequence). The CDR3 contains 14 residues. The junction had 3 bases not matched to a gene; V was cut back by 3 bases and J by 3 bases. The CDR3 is CASSFRGQDYGYTF. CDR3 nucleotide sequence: TGTGCCAGCAGCTTCCGGGGACAGGACTATGGCTACACCTTC. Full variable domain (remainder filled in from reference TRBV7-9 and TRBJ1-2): DTGVSQNPRHKITKRGQNVTFRCDPISEHNRLYWYRQTLGQGPEFLTYFQNEAQLEKSRLLSDRFSAERPKGSFSTLEIQRTEQGDSAMYLCASSFRGQDYGYTFGSGTRLTVV.

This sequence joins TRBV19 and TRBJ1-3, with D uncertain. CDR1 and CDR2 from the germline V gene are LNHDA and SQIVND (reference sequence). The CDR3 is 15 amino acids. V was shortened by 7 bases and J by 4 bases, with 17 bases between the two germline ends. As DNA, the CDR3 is TGTGCCAGTACTGGTTCCAGAGCGGGGGGAAACACCATATATTTT. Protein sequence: CASTGSRAGGNTIYF.

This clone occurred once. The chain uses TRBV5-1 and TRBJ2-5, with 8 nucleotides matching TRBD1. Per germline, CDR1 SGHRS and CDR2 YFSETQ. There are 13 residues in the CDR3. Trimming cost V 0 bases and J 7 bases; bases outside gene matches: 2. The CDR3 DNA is TGCGCCAGCAGCTTGGCCGGGACAGGGACCCAGTACTTC. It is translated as CASSLAGTGTQYF.

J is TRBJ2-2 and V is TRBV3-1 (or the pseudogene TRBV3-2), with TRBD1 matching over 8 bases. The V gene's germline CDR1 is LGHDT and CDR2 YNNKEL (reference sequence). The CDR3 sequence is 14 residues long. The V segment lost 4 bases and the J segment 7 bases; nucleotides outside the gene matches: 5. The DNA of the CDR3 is TGTGCCAGCAGCCGACAGGGGAGAGGCGGGGAGCTGTTTTTT. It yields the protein CASSRQGRGGELFF.

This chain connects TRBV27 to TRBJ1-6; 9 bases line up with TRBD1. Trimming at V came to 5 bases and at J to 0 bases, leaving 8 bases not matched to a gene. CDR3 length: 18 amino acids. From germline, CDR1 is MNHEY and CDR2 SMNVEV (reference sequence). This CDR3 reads CASSTGTGYFSYNSPLHF. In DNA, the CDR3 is TGTGCCAGCAGTACCGGGACAGGGTATTTCTCCTATAATTCACCCCTCCACTTT.

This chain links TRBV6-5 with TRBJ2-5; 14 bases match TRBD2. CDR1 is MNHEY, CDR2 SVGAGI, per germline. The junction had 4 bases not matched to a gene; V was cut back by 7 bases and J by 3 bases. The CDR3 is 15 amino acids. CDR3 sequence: CASIGLAGGEETQYF. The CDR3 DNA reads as TGTGCCAGCATCGGACTAGCGGGGGGCGAAGAGACCCAGTACTTC.